The entry below gives a single TCR beta chain sequence along with its context. This record comes from a study of blood T cell repertoires in COVID-19. Study-wide background: Donors in the United States, Italy and Spain gave samples during acute or convalescent COVID-19. From T cells, B-cell-depleted T cells, or PBMCs came the material, which was cDNA or gDNA.

Using immunoSEQ multiplex PCR, the repertoire was profiled, and TCRdb retains in-frame clones only, with some absent. Altogether hundreds of thousands of clones are present, about 90% being singletons, with the ten largest covering around 2.8%. The CDR3 spans 13 residues. CDR1 is MNHEY, CDR2 SVGAGI, per germline. Trimming shortened V by 6 bases and J by 4 bases, and 11 bases separated the two germline ends. The J gene is TRBJ2-3, the V gene TRBV6-5; D gene unclear. The receptor comes from a woman younger than 45 with COVID-19, enrolled during active disease. Input material: peripheral blood. The CDR3 DNA reads as TGTGCCAGCAGGGGTCTAGTGGCAGATACGCAGTATTTT. Protein product: CASRGLVADTQYF.